This TCR beta chain was recorded in a study of regulatory T cells in long-lasting Graves disease. Study-level results: There was favoring of TRBV28, TRBJ1-2 and TRBJ2-5 in persistent disease.

The sample holds many counts of this clonotype. The antigen is not known. The authors built TCR beta libraries using iRepertoire HTBI primers and Arm-PCR of CDR3 regions. TCRdb independently ran MiXCR on the multiplex PCR reads; one entry per CDR3 protein. The sample shows 350,000 to 400,000 distinct CDR3 sequences, about 14% of them seen only once. V was clipped by 3 bases and J by 0 bases; unmatched bases: 4. CDR1 and CDR2 (germline): MNHEY, SMNVEV (reference sequence). The CDR3 totals 16 residues. The time point was: newly diagnosed GD, antithyroid drugs for less than 3 months. RNA from PBMCs was the source of the TCR library.

The clonotype comes from a female donor with Graves disease. This specimen was peripheral blood mononuclear cells (PBMCs), taken at new diagnosis, from a patient treated with antithyroid drugs. This sequence joins TRBV27 and TRBJ2-3, with TRBD2 identical over 9 bases. The CDR3 loop reads CASSFVLAGSTDTQYF. The CDR3 DNA reads TGTGCCAGCAGTTTTGTGCTAGCGGGAAGCACAGATACGCAGTATTTT.